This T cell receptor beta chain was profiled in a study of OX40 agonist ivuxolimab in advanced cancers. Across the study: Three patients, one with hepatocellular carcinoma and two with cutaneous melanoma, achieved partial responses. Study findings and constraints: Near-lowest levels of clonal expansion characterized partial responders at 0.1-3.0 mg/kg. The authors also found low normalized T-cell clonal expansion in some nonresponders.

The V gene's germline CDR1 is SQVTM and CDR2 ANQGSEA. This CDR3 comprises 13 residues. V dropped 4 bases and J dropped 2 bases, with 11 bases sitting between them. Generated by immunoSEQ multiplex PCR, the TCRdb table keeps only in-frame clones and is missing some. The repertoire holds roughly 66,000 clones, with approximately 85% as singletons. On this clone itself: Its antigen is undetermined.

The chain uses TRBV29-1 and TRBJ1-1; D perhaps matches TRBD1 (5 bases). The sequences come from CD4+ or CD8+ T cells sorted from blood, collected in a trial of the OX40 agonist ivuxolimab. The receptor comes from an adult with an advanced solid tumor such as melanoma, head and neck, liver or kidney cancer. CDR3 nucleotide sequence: TGCAGCGTTGGGGGACTGAGAAACACTGAAGCTTTCTTT. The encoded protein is CSVGGLRNTEAFF.